These T cell receptor beta chains were read from a single sample in a study of OX40 agonist ivuxolimab in advanced cancers. The data were produced by immunoSEQ multiplex PCR, yet TCRdb's version contains in-frame clones alone and is incomplete. The sample includes approximately 70,000 clones, 85% to 95% seen only once; the top ten take around 6.3%. This material consisted of CD4+ or CD8+ T cells sorted from blood, taken in a trial of the OX40 agonist ivuxolimab. The receptor source for this set is an adult with an advanced solid tumor such as melanoma, head and neck, liver or kidney cancer. Both conserved end residues are part of each CDR3. Each record gives: D gene, V gene, J gene, CDR3 protein. A D gene is named only where the DNA matches it firmly.

>TRBD1|TRBV7-2|TRBJ2-7
CASSHRDRSYEQYF
>.|TRBV19|TRBJ1-3
CATSPTTGNTIYF
>TRBD1|TRBV28|TRBJ1-1
CASSSPGQGMNEAFF
>.|TRBV7-9|TRBJ1-3
CASSIQDRANTIYF
>.|TRBV5-8|TRBJ1-2
CASSPAGSGGYTF
>TRBD2|TRBV27|TRBJ2-7
CASSLSRGSHYEQYF
>.|TRBV13|TRBJ1-5
CASSPGRGQPQHF
>.|TRBV25-1|TRBJ2-3
CASSALTGGTDTQYF
>.|TRBV27|TRBJ1-5
CASSLQGDNQPQHF
>.|TRBV28|TRBJ2-7
CASSFERGNYEQYF
>TRBD2|TRBV6-6|TRBJ2-7
CASSPLGEGLYEQYF
>.|TRBV19|TRBJ1-5
CASSYGAENQPQHF
>TRBD1|TRBV7-8|TRBJ2-3
CASSLPIGQGGADTQYF
>.|TRBV6-1|TRBJ1-1
CASTLGRTEAFF
>.|TRBV7-9|TRBJ1-3
CASSPSWVTVSGNTIYF
>TRBD1|TRBV27|TRBJ1-5
CASSSIGQVNQPQHF
>.|TRBV9|TRBJ1-2
CASSSLDGYGYTF
>TRBD1|TRBV13|TRBJ1-3
CASSFWTGGPSGNTIYF
>TRBD2|TRBV7-8|TRBJ2-1
CASSPIETSGGALGNEQFF
>TRBD2|TRBV5-4|TRBJ2-1
CASSLGLGGDNEQFF
>TRBD1|TRBV2|TRBJ1-4
CASSRPVEGAGMTNEKLFF
>.|TRBV5-5|TRBJ2-2
CASSLWGELFF
>TRBD2|TRBV15|TRBJ2-3
CATSPGGGTQYF
>.|TRBV7-3|TRBJ2-2
CASSDTNTGELFF
>.|TRBV10-3|TRBJ1-1
CAISELPHRADTEAFF
>TRBD1|TRBV30|TRBJ1-2
CAWSPDRETF
>.|TRBV4-3|TRBJ1-1
CASSQDLGRTNTEAFF
>.|TRBV7-9|TRBJ1-6
CASSLTANSPLHF
>.|TRBV4-1|TRBJ2-5
CASSQDGMGETQYF
>.|TRBV11-2|TRBJ2-7
CASSLTRINEQYF
>TRBD2|TRBV7-8|TRBJ2-7
CASSLAGGLAGWEQYF
>.|TRBV6-5|TRBJ2-7
CASSWGAGPTYEQYF
>.|TRBV6-1|TRBJ1-1
CASSFTMNTEAFF
>TRBD2|TRBV7-9|TRBJ2-3
CASSLIAGETDTQYF
>.|TRBV7-2|TRBJ2-1
CASSLRDENEQFF
>.|TRBV4-1|TRBJ2-7
CASSQGDSSYEQYF
>.|TRBV4-3|TRBJ1-1
CASSQGQGMNTEAFF
>.|TRBV27|TRBJ1-2
CASKGLYYGYTF
>.|TRBV19|TRBJ2-5
CASSPSEGGEETQYF
>.|TRBV2|TRBJ2-1
CASVSPSFNEQFF
>.|TRBV27|TRBJ2-1
CASSILGTGTYNEQFF
>TRBD1|TRBV9|TRBJ1-2
CASSDRQGENYGYTF
>TRBD1|TRBV4-1|TRBJ2-2
CASSQERQGARFGELFF
>.|TRBV9|TRBJ2-7
CASSVSGLSSYEQYF
>.|TRBV14|TRBJ1-3
CASSQQIWGFSGNTIYF
>.|TRBV25-1|TRBJ2-7
CASSRTSPPYEQYF